This record concerns one T cell receptor beta chain sequence. Its cognate antigen is unknown. Sequencing used immunoSEQ multiplex PCR; TCRdb keeps in-frame clones, though not all of them. The repertoire holds about 120,000 clones, with under 95% as singletons. The entry originates in a study of T cell responses to AZD1222 COVID-19 vaccine. Study-wide results and limits: The study identified only six AZD1222 recipients as seropositive at baseline. The CD4 TCRs associated with vaccination extended across spike and predominated at 160-218 and 743-854.

Unmatched junction bases numbered 8, after V lost 4 bases and J lost 8 bases. This CDR3 is built from 14 residues. Germline V gene lookup returns CDR1 SGHRS and CDR2 YFSETQ. The clonotype was recovered from an adult in good health. J is TRBJ1-4 and V is TRBV5-1; 7 positions agree with TRBD1. Sequencing used peripheral blood, obtained on day 0 of AZD1222 vaccination. Here the CDR3 DNA reads TGCGCCAGCAGCGTTAGGGGGCGAGAAGAAAAACTGTTTTTT. Translation: CASSVRGREEKLFF.